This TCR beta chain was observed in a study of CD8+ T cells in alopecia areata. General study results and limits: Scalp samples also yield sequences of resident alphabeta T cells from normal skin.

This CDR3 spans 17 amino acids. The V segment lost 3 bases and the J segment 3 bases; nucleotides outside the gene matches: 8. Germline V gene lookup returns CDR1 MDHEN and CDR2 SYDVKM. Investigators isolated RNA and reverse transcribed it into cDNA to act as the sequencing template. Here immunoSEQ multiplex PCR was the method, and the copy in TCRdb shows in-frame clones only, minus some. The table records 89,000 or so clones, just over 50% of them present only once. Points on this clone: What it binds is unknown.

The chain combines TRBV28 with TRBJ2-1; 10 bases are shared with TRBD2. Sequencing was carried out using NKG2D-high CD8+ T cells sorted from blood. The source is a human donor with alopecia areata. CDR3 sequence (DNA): TGTGCCAGCAGTTTTGGAGTAGCGGGAGGTCGCTACAATGAGCAGTTCTTC. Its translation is CASSFGVAGGRYNEQFF. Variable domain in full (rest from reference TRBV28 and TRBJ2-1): DVKVTQSSRYLVKRTGEKVFLECVQDMDHENMFWYRQDPGLGLRLIYFSYDVKMKEKGDIPEGYSVSREKKERFSLILESASTNQTSMYLCASSFGVAGGRYNEQFFGPGTRLTVL.